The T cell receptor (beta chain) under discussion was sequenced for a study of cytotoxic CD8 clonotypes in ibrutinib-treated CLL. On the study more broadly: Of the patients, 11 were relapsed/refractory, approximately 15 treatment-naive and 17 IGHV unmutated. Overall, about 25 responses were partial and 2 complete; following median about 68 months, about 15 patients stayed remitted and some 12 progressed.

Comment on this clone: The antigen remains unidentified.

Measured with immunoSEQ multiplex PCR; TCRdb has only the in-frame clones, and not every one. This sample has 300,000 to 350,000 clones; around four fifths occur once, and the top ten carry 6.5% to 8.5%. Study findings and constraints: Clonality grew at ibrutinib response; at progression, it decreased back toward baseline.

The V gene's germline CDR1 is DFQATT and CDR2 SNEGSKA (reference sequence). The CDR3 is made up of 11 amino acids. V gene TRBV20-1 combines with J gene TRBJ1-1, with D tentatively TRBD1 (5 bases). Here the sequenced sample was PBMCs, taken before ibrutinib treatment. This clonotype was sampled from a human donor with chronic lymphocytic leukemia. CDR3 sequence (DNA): TGCAGGCCCTGGGGCGGTTCTGAAGCTTTCTTT. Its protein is CRPWGGSEAFF.